Here is one T cell receptor beta chain with its context. Antigen: not known. This record belongs to a study of shared clonotypes between healthy human individuals. Produced via immunoSEQ multiplex PCR; TCRdb's table is partial and in-frame only. The repertoire consists of some 1 million clones, with about 76% occurring once and the leading ten covering 1.4% to 1.5%. Study-wide points: Clonotypes which were not shared had lower generation probabilities than clonotypes that all four donors shared. It was the few donors that limited the genetic and exposure-history diversity represented. Among donors, sharing of clonotypes was expected to be affected by sequencing depth.

In germline, CDR1 is SEHNR, CDR2 FQNEAQ (reference sequence). V gave up 3 bases and J gave up 1 base; unmatched junction bases: 1. The CDR3 consists of 15 residues. This sequence was found in a man younger than 35 in good health. The specimen sequenced was memory CD4+ T cells sorted from blood. The subset here: CD45RA-negative fraction. The chain carries TRBV7-9 and TRBJ1-3; TRBD1 aligns across 9 bases. CDR3 residues: CASSLTGGSGNTIYF. DNA of the CDR3: TGTGCCAGCAGCTTGACAGGGGGTTCTGGAAACACCATATATTTT.